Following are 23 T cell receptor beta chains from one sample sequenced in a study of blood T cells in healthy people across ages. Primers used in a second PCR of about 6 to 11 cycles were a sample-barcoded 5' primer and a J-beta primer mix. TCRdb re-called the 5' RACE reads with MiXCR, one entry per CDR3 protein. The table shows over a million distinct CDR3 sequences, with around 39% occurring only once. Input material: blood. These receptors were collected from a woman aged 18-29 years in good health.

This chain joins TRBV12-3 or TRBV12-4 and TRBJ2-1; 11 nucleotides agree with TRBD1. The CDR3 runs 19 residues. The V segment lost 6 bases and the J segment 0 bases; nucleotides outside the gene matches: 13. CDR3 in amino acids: CASRRGTGGPSGSYNEQFF. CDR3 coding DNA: TGTGCCAGCAGACGCGGGACAGGGGGGCCCTCCGGCTCCTACAATGAGCAGTTCTTC.

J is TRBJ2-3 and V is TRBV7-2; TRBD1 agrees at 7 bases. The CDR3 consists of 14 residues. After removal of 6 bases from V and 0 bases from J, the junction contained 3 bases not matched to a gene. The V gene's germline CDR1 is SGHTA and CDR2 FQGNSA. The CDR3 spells CASRQGYSTDTQYF. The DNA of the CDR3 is TGTGCCAGCAGACAGGGGTACAGCACAGATACGCAGTATTTT.

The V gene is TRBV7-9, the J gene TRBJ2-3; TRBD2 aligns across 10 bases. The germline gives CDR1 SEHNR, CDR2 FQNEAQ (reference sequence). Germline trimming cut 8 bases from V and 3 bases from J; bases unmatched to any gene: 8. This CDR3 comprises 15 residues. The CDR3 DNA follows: TGTGCCAGCGGAAGAGTTAGCGGGAGGACAGATACGCAGTATTTT. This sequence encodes CASGRVSGRTDTQYF. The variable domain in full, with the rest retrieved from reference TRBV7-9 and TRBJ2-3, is DTGVSQNPRHKITKRGQNVTFRCDPISEHNRLYWYRQTLGQGPEFLTYFQNEAQLEKSRLLSDRFSAERPKGSFSTLEIQRTEQGDSAMYLCASGRVSGRTDTQYFGPGTRLTVL.

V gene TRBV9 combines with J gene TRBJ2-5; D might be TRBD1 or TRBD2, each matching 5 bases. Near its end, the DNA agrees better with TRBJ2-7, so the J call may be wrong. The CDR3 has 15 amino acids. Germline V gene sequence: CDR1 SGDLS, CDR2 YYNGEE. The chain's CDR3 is CASSVGGSFDGEQYF. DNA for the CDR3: TGTGCCAGCAGCGTAGGGGGGTCGTTCGACGGCGAGCAGTACTTC.

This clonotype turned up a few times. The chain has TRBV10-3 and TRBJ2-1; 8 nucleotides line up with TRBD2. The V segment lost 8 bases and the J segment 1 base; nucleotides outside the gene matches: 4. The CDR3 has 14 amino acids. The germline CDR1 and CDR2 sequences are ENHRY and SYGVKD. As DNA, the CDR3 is TGTGCCATCTCGGGGGGGGCGTCCTACAATGAGCAGTTCTTC. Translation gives CAISGGASYNEQFF.

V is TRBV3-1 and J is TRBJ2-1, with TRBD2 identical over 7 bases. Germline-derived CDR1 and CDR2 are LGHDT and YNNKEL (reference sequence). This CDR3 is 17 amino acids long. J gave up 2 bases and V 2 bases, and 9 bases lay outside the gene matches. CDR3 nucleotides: TGTGCCAGCAGCCAACGAAGCGGGGACTCCGCCTACAATGAGCAGTTCTTC. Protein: CASSQRSGDSAYNEQFF.

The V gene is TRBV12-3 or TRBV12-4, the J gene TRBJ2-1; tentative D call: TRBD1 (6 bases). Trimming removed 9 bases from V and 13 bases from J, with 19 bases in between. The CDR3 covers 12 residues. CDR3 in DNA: TGTGCCAGTACGATCAGCGGACAGACCCAGTTCTTC. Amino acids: CASTISGQTQFF.

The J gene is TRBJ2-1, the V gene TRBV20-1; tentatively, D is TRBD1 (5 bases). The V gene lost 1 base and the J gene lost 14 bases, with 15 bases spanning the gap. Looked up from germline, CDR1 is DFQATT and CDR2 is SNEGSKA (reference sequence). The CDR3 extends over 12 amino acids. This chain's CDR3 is CSARAQGRLEFF. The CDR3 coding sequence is TGCAGTGCTAGAGCCCAGGGCCGCCTTGAGTTCTTC.

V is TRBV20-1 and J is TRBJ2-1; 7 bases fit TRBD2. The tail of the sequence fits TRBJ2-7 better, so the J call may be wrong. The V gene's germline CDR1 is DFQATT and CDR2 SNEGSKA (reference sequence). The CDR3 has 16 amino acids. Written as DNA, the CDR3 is TGCAGTGCTATCGTTTTAGGCGGGAGCTCCTACAATGAGCAGTACTTC. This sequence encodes CSAIVLGGSSYNEQYF.

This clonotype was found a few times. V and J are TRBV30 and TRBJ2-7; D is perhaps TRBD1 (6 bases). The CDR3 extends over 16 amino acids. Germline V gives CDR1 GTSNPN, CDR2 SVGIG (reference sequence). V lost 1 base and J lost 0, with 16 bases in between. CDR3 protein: CAWSGGRGQLSYEQYF. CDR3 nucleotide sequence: TGTGCCTGGAGTGGAGGCAGGGGTCAACTCTCCTACGAGCAGTACTTC.

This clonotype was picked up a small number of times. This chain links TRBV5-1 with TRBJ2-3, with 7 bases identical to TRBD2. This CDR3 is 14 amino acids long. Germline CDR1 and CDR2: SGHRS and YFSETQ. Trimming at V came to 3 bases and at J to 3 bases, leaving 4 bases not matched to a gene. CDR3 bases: TGCGCCAGCAGCTCGACAGCGGGGACAGATACGCAGTATTTT. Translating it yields CASSSTAGTDTQYF.

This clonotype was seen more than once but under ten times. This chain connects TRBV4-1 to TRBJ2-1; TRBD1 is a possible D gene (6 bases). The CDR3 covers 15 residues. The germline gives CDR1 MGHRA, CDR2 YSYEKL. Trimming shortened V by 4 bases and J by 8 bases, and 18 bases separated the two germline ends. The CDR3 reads CASSRRQGYGDEQFF. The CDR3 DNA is TGCGCCAGCAGCCGCCGGCAGGGGTATGGGGATGAGCAGTTCTTC.

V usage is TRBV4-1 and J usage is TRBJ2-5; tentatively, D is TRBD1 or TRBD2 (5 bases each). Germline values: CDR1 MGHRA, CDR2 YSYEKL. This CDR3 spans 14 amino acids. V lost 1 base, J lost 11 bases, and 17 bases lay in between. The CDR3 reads CASSQGDEGIVQYF. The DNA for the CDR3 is TGCGCCAGCAGCCAAGGGGACGAGGGGATAGTGCAGTACTTC.

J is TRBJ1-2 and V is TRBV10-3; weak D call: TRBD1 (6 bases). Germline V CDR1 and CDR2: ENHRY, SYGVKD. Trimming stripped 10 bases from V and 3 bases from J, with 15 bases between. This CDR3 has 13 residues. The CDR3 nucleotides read TGTGCCAGTGGGGGGGCCCTGGACTATGGCTACACCTTC. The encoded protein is CASGGALDYGYTF.

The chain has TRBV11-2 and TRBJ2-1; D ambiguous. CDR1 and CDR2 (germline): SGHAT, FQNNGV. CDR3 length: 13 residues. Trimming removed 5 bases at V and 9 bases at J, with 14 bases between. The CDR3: CASSATGAFEQFF. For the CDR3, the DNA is TGTGCCAGCAGCGCGACCGGCGCGTTTGAGCAGTTCTTC.

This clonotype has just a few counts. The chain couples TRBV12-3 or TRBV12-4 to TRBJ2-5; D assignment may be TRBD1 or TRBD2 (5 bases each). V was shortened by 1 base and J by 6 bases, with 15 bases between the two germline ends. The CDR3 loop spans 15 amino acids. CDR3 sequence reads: CASSLGGWQGQTQYF. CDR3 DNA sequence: TGTGCCAGCAGTTTAGGGGGGTGGCAGGGTCAGACCCAGTACTTC.

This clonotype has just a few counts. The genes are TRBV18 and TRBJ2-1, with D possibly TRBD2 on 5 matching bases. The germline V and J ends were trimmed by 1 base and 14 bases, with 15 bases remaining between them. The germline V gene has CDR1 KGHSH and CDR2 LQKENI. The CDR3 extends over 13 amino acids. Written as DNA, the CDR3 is TGTGCCAGCTCACCACAACCGGAGGAGGTGGAGTTCTTC. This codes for CASSPQPEEVEFF.

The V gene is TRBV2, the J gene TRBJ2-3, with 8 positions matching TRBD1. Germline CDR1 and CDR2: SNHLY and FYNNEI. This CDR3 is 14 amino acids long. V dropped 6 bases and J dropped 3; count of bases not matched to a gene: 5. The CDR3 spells CASSRNRGTDTQYF. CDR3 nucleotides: TGTGCCAGCAGCCGAAACAGGGGGACAGATACGCAGTATTTT.

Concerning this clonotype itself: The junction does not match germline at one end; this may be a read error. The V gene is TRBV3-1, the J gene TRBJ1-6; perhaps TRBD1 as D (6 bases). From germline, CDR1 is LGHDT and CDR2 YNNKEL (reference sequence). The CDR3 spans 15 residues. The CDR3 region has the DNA TGTGCCTGCAGCCTGGGCGGGACAAAAGTCTCACCCCTCCACTTT. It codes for CACSLGGTKVSPLHF. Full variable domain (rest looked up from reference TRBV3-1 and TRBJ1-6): DTAVSQTPKYLVTQMGNDKSIKCEQNLGHDTMYWYKQDSKKFLKIMFSYNNKELIINETVPNRFSPKSPDKAHLNLHINSLELGDSAVYFCACSLGGTKVSPLHFGNGTRLTVT.

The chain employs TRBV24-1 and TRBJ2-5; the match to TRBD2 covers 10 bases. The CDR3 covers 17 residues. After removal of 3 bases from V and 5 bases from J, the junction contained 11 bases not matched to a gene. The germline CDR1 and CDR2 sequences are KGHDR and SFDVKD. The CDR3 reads CATSDPTGTSAPETQYF. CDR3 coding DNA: TGTGCCACCAGTGATCCGACCGGGACTAGCGCTCCCGAGACCCAGTACTTC.

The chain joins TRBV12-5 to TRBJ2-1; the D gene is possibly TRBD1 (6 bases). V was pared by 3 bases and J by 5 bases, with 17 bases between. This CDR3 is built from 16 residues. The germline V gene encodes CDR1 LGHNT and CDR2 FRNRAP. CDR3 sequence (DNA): TGTGCTAGTGGTTTCAACCCGGGACAACTAAACAATGAGCAGTTCTTC. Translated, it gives CASGFNPGQLNNEQFF.

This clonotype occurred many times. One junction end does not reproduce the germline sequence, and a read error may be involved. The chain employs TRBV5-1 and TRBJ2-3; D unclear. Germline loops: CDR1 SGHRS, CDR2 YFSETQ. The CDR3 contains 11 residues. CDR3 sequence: CASSNTDTQYF. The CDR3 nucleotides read TGTGCCAGCAGCAACACAGATACGCAGTATTTT.

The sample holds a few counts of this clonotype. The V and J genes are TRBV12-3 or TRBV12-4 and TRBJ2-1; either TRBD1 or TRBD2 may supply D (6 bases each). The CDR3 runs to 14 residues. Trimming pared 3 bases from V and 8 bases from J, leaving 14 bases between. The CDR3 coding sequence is TGTGCCAGCAGTTTGAGAGGGGGAGGCGATGAGCAGTTCTTC. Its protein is CASSLRGGGDEQFF.